The sample holds a few counts of the clone carrying this TCR beta chain. What it recognizes is unknown. Uncontrolled infection, other autoimmune disease, pregnancy and lactation each barred patients from inclusion. The PBMCs were sourced from fresh peripheral blood (about 10 ml). The TCR beta CDR3 regions underwent amplification using RNA transcripts as the source. Carried out on the TCR CDR3, a first-round RT-PCR used the HTBI primer set. From the multiplex PCR reads, TCRdb called clonotypes with MiXCR, one entry per CDR3 protein. The data show about 320,000 distinct CDR3 sequences, approximately 15% seen once. This record comes from a study of T cells in Graves' hyperthyroidism and ophthalmopathy. Findings and limits, study-wide: Blood also showed most of the thyroid clonotypes that were expanded above 0.001.

V was shortened by 11 bases and J by 2 bases, with 16 bases between the two germline ends. Germline V gene sequence: CDR1 MNHEY, CDR2 SMNVEV (reference sequence). The CDR3 extends over 14 amino acids. Sequencing was carried out using blood. The rearrangement links TRBV27 to TRBJ1-5; D is ambiguous. The TCR was taken from a man aged 30 to 39 with Graves' hyperthyroidism. The CDR3 nucleotides read TGTGCCGCCTCCCCTGCGGAAGGCAATCAGCCCCAGCATTTT. Encoded protein: CAASPAEGNQPQHF.